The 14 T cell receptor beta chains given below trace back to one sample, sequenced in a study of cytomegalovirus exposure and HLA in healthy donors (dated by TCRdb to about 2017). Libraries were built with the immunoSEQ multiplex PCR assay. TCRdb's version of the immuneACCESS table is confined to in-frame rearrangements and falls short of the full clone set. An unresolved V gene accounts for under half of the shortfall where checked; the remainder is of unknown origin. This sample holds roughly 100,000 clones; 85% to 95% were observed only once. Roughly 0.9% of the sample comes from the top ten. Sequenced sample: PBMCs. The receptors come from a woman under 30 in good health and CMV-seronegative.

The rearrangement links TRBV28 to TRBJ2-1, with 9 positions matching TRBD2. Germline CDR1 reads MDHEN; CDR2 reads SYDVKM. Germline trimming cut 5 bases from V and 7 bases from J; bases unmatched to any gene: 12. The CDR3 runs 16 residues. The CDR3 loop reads CASSTPGLAGYNEQFF. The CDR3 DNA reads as TGTGCCAGCAGTACCCCCGGTCTAGCGGGATATAATGAGCAGTTCTTC. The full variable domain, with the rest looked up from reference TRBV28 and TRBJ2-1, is DVKVTQSSRYLVKRTGEKVFLECVQDMDHENMFWYRQDPGLGLRLIYFSYDVKMKEKGDIPEGYSVSREKKERFSLILESASTNQTSMYLCASSTPGLAGYNEQFFGPGTRLTVL.

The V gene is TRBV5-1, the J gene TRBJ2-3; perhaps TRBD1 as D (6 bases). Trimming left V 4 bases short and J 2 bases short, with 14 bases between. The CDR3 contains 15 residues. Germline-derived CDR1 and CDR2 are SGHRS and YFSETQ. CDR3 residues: CASSPRDTNTDTQYF. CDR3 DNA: TGCGCCAGCAGCCCCCGGGACACGAACACAGATACGCAGTATTTT.

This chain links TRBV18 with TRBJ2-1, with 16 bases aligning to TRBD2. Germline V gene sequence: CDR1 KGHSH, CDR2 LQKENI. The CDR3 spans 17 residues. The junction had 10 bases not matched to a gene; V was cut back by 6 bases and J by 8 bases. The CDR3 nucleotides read TGTGCCAGCTCCCGGTTGCAGGGACTAGCGGGAGGGGATGAGCAGTTCTTC. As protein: CASSRLQGLAGGDEQFF.

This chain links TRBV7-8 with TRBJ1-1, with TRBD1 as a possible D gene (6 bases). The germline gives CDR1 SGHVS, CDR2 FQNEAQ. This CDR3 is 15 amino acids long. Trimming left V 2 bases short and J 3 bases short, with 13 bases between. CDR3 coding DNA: TGTGCCAGCAGCTTAAGGGGGGGGGCGGACACTGAAGCTTTCTTT. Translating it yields CASSLRGGADTEAFF.

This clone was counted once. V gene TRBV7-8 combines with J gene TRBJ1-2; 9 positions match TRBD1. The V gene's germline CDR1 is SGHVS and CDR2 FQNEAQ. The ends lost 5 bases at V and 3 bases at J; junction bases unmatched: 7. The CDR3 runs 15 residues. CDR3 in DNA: TGTGCCAGCAGCCGTGGGGGACAGGGCGACTATGGCTACACCTTC. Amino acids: CASSRGGQGDYGYTF.

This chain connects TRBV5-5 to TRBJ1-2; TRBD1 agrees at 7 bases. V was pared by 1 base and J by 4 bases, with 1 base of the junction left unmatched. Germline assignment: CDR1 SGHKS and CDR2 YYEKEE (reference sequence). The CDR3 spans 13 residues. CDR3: CASSLRDSYGYTF. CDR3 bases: TGTGCCAGCAGCTTGAGGGACAGCTATGGCTACACCTTC.

CDR3: CASSSRDRQETQYF. As DNA, the CDR3 is TGTGCCAGCAGCTCCCGGGACAGACAAGAGACCCAGTACTTC. The chain uses TRBV13 and TRBJ2-5; 7 bases agree with TRBD1. The CDR3 is 14 amino acids. CDR1 and CDR2 (germline): PRHDT, FYEKMQ (reference sequence). V shed 4 bases and J 2 bases; nucleotides not matched to a gene: 4.

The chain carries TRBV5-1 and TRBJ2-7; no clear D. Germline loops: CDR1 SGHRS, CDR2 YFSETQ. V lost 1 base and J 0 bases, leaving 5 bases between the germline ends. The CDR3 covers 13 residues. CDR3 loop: CASSLPSSYEQYF. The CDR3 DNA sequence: TGCGCCAGCAGCTTGCCCAGCTCCTACGAGCAGTACTTC.

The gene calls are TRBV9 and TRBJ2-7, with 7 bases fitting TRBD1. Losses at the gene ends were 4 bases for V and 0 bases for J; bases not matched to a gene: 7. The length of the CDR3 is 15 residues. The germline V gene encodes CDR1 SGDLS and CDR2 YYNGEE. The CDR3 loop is CASSPGQTSSYEQYF. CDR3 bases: TGTGCCAGCAGCCCGGGACAGACGAGCTCCTACGAGCAGTACTTC.

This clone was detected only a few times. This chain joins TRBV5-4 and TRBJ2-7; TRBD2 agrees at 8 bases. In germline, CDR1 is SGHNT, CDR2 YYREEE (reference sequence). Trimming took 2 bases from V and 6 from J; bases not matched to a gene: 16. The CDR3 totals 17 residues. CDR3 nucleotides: TGTGCCAGCAGCTTTGGGGATAGCGGGACGATGATTAGCGAGCAGTACTTC. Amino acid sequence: CASSFGDSGTMISEQYF. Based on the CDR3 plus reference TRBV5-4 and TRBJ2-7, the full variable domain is ETGVTQSPTHLIKTRGQQVTLRCSSQSGHNTVSWYQQALGQGPQFIFQYYREEENGRGNFPPRFSGLQFPNYSSELNVNALELDDSALYLCASSFGDSGTMISEQYFGPGTRLTVT.

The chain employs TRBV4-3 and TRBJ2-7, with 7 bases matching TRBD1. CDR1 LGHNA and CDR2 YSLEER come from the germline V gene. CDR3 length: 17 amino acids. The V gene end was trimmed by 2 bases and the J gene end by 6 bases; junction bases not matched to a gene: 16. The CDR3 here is CASSQQLPATGAAEQYF. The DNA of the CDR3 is TGCGCCAGCAGCCAACAACTACCGGCCACAGGGGCTGCCGAGCAGTACTTC.

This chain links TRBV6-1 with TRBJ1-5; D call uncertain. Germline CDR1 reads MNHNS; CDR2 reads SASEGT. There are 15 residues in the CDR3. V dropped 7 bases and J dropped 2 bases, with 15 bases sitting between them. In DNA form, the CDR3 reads TGTGCCAGCACCCGAGGGAGGGAGGGCAATCAGCCCCAGCATTTT. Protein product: CASTRGREGNQPQHF.

CDR3 nucleotides: TGTGCCAGTAGAGACAAGGGGGCGCGGAACTATGGCTACACCTTC. This sequence encodes CASRDKGARNYGYTF. This sequence joins TRBV19 and TRBJ1-2; 7 nucleotides match TRBD1. The CDR3 has 15 amino acids. Germline V gene sequence: CDR1 LNHDA, CDR2 SQIVND (reference sequence). The V and J ends lost 6 bases and 2 bases, in that order; junction bases with no gene match: 9.

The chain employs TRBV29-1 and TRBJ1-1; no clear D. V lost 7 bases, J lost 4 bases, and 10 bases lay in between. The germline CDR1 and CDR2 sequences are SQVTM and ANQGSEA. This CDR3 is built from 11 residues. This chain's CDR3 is CSAKRSTEAFF. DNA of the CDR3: TGCAGCGCTAAGAGGAGCACTGAAGCTTTCTTT.